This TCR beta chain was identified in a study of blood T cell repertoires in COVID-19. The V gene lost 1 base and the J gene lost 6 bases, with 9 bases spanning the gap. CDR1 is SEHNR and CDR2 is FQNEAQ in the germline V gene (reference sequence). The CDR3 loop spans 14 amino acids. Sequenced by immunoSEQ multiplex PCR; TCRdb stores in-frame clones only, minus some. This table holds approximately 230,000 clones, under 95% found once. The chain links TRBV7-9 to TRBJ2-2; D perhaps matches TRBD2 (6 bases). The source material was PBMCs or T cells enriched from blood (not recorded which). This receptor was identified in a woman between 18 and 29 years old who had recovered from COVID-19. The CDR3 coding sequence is TGTGCCAGCAGCTTAGTTGGAGGGCCCGGGGAGCTGTTTTTT. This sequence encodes CASSLVGGPGELFF.